There are many counts of the clone carrying this TCR beta chain. Its antigen is not identified. Deletions cut 6 bases from V and 2 bases from J, with 10 bases between. Per germline, CDR1 DFQATT and CDR2 SNEGSKA (reference sequence). The CDR3 runs to 12 residues. These data are taken from a study of response to subunit inactivated influenza vaccine. Study findings and constraints: The authors suggested that few new T cells are recruited per seasonal influenza vaccination.

Each CDR3 protein gets one entry after TCRdb re-called the RT-PCR reads with MiXCR. The sample holds a few hundred thousand distinct CDR3 sequences, about 11% seen once. These data are also associated with another study on T cells expressing NK-cell markers. That work contributes: Template switching by 5'RACE with UMIs generated the TCR beta cDNA. The TCR beta repertoires originated in sorted CD3+CD56+NKG2C+, CD3+CD56+NKG2C- and CD3+CD56-NKG2C+ T cells. The eight sequenced donors comprised seven who were HCMV-seropositive and one who was seronegative. Expanded NKG2C+ T cell clones were not confirmed as HCMV-specific.

The J gene is TRBJ2-5, the V gene TRBV20-1; D remains unclear. The source material was PBMCs from blood, sampled on the day of vaccination. This clonotype was sampled from a man aged 50-60 years who received an inactivated influenza vaccine. The CDR3 DNA is TGCAGTGCCACGACATTGCAAGAGACCCAGTACTTC. Its protein product is CSATTLQETQYF.